This entry is about one T cell receptor (beta chain). This record belongs to a study of T cell responses to AZD1222 COVID-19 vaccine. With V trimmed by 5 bases and J by 0 bases, 5 bases remained unmatched. The CDR3 length is 15 residues. Per the germline V gene, CDR1 is MDHEN and CDR2 is SYDVKM. Profiling relied on immunoSEQ multiplex PCR, and the TCRdb table lists in-frame clones only, not all of them. The sample includes around 220,000 clones, roughly 94% seen only once; the top ten take approximately 1.5%. This TCR derives from an adult who received the MenACWY meningococcal vaccine as a control. The specimen comprised peripheral blood, sampled 28 days after the second dose of the MenACWY control vaccine. The chain couples TRBV28 to TRBJ1-1, with 8 bases identical to TRBD1. CDR3 amino acids: CASSPGDRMNTEAFF. CDR3 nucleotides: TGTGCCAGCAGTCCCGGGGACAGGATGAACACTGAAGCTTTCTTT.